Each of the 6 T cell receptor beta chains below was sequenced from the same sample in a study of patients and donors after allogeneic stem cell transplantation. TCRdb reprocessed the RT-PCR reads via MiXCR and lists one record per CDR3 protein. The sample has 90,000 to 120,000 distinct CDR3 sequences, 35% seen once. Sequenced material: blood, either unsorted or a sorted T cell fraction (not recorded which). The source is a human donor who was either an allogeneic HSCT recipient or a stem cell or donor lymphocyte infusion donor (not recorded which). It is not recorded whose cells these are; they may come from a transplant donor.

The J gene is TRBJ1-2, the V gene TRBV21-1. TRBV21-1 is described as a pseudogene. This CDR3 is built from 14 residues. The CDR3: CASSNQAGSCGYTF. CDR3 nucleotides: TGTGCCAGCAGCAACCAGGCGGGGTCATGCGGCTACACCTTC.

The gene calls are TRBV7-2 and TRBJ2-3, with TRBD2 matching 14 bases. The CDR3 is made up of 15 amino acids. The germline V gene has CDR1 SGHTA and CDR2 FQGNSA. With 8 bases clipped from V and 6 bases from J, the junction kept 7 bases outside the gene matches. For the CDR3, the DNA is TGTGCCAGCCTGACTAGCGGGAGGGCGGGGGATACGCAGTATTTT. This codes for CASLTSGRAGDTQYF.

Only a few counts were recorded for this clonotype. The chain is built from TRBV20-1 and TRBJ2-1; possible D gene TRBD2, 5 bases. CDR3 size: 13 residues. Germline V CDR1 and CDR2: DFQATT, SNEGSKA (reference sequence). The ends were cut back, 2 bases at V and 4 bases at J, with 9 bases in the middle. CDR3 amino acids: CSARQAGYNEQFF. The CDR3 region has the DNA TGCAGTGCTAGACAGGCGGGTTACAATGAGCAGTTCTTC.

The chain employs TRBV29-1 and TRBJ1-1; 7 bases fit TRBD1. The CDR3 covers 13 residues. Germline loops: CDR1 SQVTM, CDR2 ANQGSEA. V shed 5 bases and J 5 bases; nucleotides not matched to a gene: 8. CDR3 DNA: TGCAGCGTTACTCCAGGGGGGGGAACTGAAGCTTTCTTT. Its protein is CSVTPGGGTEAFF.

The genes are TRBV20-1 and TRBJ1-1, with TRBD1 as a possible D gene (5 bases). The germline CDR1 and CDR2 sequences are DFQATT and SNEGSKA (reference sequence). This CDR3 is 15 amino acids long. V lost 2 bases, J lost 6 bases, and 19 bases lay in between. CDR3 DNA sequence: TGCAGTGCTAGAATGGGGGACTCCTTAGTTGCTGAAGCTTTCTTT. Amino acid sequence: CSARMGDSLVAEAFF.

This chain joins TRBV6-2 or TRBV6-3 and TRBJ2-7, with D unresolved. The CDR3 consists of 12 residues. V dropped 5 bases and J dropped 2 bases, with 7 bases sitting between them. The germline V gene has CDR1 MNHEY and CDR2 SVGEGT. This chain's CDR3 is CASSDAPYEQYF. The CDR3 DNA reads TGTGCCAGCAGTGACGCCCCCTACGAGCAGTACTTC.